This is a list of T cell receptor beta chains from one sample in a study of OX40 agonist ivuxolimab in advanced cancers. Profiled with immunoSEQ multiplex PCR; TCRdb holds only in-frame clones, not every one. The data show roughly 76,000 clones, 91% seen once. This specimen was CD4+ or CD8+ T cells sorted from blood, taken in a trial of the OX40 agonist ivuxolimab. These receptors originate from an adult with an advanced solid tumor such as melanoma, head and neck, liver or kidney cancer. CDR3s include the opening cysteine and the closing phenylalanine or tryptophan.

J,V,CDR3
TRBJ2-3,TRBV23-1,CASSQAATDTQYF
TRBJ1-1,TRBV28,CASATAVNTEAFF
TRBJ2-7,TRBV6-1,CASSEGQYEQYF
TRBJ1-2,TRBV7-9,CASSTGQGYGYTF
TRBJ2-2,TRBV4-2,CASSEGQGDGELFF
TRBJ2-7,TRBV14,CASSPEGRGRDEQYF
TRBJ2-7,TRBV19,CASSFQRNVDEQYF
TRBJ2-5,TRBV28,CASRSAFYGETQYF
TRBJ2-2,TRBV7-9,CASSSAGGTNTGELFF
TRBJ1-2,TRBV30,CAWKRPGTASGYTF
TRBJ2-3,TRBV10-3,CAISVSGVSTDTQYF
TRBJ2-2,TRBV7-9,CASSQSGPNTGELFF
TRBJ2-7,TRBV5-1,CASSLGAQNYEQYF
TRBJ2-5,TRBV11-1,CASNGNRGETQYF
TRBJ2-2,TRBV7-9,CASFYDGQGRAGELFF
TRBJ2-1,TRBV7-2,CASSPVYEQFF
TRBJ1-3,TRBV28,CASSTWAARATIYF
TRBJ2-7,TRBV7-2,CASRPTGTGSSYEQYF
TRBJ2-1,TRBV28,CASSSLGYNEQFF
TRBJ2-1,TRBV7-3,CASSTTRNNEQFF
TRBJ1-3,TRBV6-5,CASSYWGAQGNTIYF
TRBJ2-2,TRBV5-1,CASPSPGEHRGAVF
TRBJ2-7,TRBV28,CASTQGGSNSYEQYF
TRBJ1-1,TRBV5-1,CASRAGVLNTEAFF
TRBJ2-1,TRBV11-2,CASSSGTSGRSSYNEQFF
TRBJ2-7,TRBV7-7,CASSRGQISYEQYF
TRBJ2-3,TRBV7-2,CASSFLSTDTQYF
TRBJ2-6,TRBV7-9,CATPATGGLGANVLTF
TRBJ1-1,TRBV10-2,CASRPQGGGGRTEAFF
TRBJ1-3,TRBV5-1,CASSLVGTSGNTIYF
TRBJ1-2,TRBV7-2,CASSRTGRGANYGYTF
TRBJ2-7,TRBV7-2,CASSLPGQSYEQYF
TRBJ2-1,TRBV11-2,CATNFRAGSYNEQFF
TRBJ1-4,TRBV7-9,CASSLGEGEKLFF
TRBJ2-2,TRBV9,CASTTGQGNTGELFF
TRBJ2-3,TRBV4-3,CASSQDFRRGTSGDPRTDTQYF
TRBJ2-3,TRBV5-1,CASSAGGGWGSIF
TRBJ1-4,TRBV19,CASRPNRGLNEKLFF
TRBJ1-3,TRBV11-2,CASSLRQGSGNTIYF
TRBJ1-3,TRBV11-2,CASSPRVGAGNTIYF
TRBJ1-2,TRBV14,CASSFNRAYGYTF
TRBJ2-7,TRBV15,CATSRGRVPGEQYF
TRBJ2-7,TRBV18,CASSPPNRPGYEQYF
TRBJ2-4,TRBV6-6,CASSREGVAKNIQYF
TRBJ2-5,TRBV11-1,CASSLRRDGVGETQYF
TRBJ2-3,TRBV18,CASSRDRGLGDTQYF
TRBJ2-4,TRBV30,CATGQGNIQYF
TRBJ1-1,TRBV5-1,CASTQNVGNMNTEAFF
TRBJ2-2,TRBV28,CASRTGTANTGELFF
TRBJ1-4,TRBV11-2,CATSRGTNEKLFF
TRBJ2-5,TRBV4-3,CASSQRLLPQETQYF
TRBJ2-5,TRBV15,CATSRVSKLDQETQYF
TRBJ2-7,TRBV5-1,CASSKDNTYEQYF